The 32 T cell receptor beta chains below come from one sample, sequenced in a study of blood T cell repertoires in COVID-19. Repertoires were generated with immunoSEQ multiplex PCR, while TCRdb's copy carries only in-frame clones and drops some. Found here are fewer than 250,000 clones, under 90% of them singletons; the top ten hold roughly 4.1%. Source material: peripheral blood. The receptors were gathered from a man between 50 and 59 years old with acute or convalescent COVID-19.

This clone was found once. The CDR3 DNA reads TGTGCCAGCAGCTTAAACTCCCGAGGACAGGGGAATGGCTACACCTTC. It is translated as CASSLNSRGQGNGYTF. The chain combines TRBV7-3 with TRBJ1-2; 9 bases line up with TRBD1. The CDR3 contains 16 residues. Unmatched junction bases numbered 9, after V lost 1 base and J lost 6 bases. CDR1 SGHTA and CDR2 FQGTGA come from the germline V gene.

The chain combines TRBV7-2 with TRBJ1-1; the D gene is possibly TRBD1 (6 bases). Germline CDR1 is SGHTA and CDR2 is FQGNSA. Trimming removed 5 bases from V and 1 base from J, with 20 bases in between. The CDR3 loop spans 17 amino acids. The CDR3 here is CASSTHAWDNRNTEAFF. In nucleotides, the CDR3 is TGTGCCAGCAGCACCCACGCCTGGGACAACAGGAACACTGAAGCTTTCTTT.

Turning to this clone: Additional DNA sequences in this sample encode the identical CDR3. This CDR3 is CASSLQGGNEKLFF. The CDR3 region has the DNA TGTGCCAGCAGCTTACAGGGTGGAAATGAAAAACTGTTTTTT. V is TRBV5-4 and J is TRBJ1-4; possible D gene TRBD1, 6 bases. Between the trimmed V and J ends, which lost 2 bases and 5 bases, there was a span of 10 bases. The CDR3 covers 14 residues. Germline values: CDR1 SGHNT, CDR2 YYREEE (reference sequence).

The rearrangement uses TRBV2 and TRBJ2-2; 8 positions match TRBD1. Per germline, CDR1 SNHLY and CDR2 FYNNEI. V was clipped by 11 bases and J by 1 base; unmatched bases: 6. This CDR3 is built from 14 residues. CDR3 sequence: CAGKDRVNTGELFF. The CDR3 nucleotides read TGTGCCGGAAAGGACAGGGTGAACACCGGGGAGCTGTTTTTT. Looking up the rest from reference TRBV2 and TRBJ2-2 gives the full variable domain: EPEVTQTPSHQVTQMGQEVILRCVPISNHLYFYWYRQILGQKVEFLVSFYNNEISEKSEIFDDQFSVERPDGSNFTLKIRSTKLEDSAMYFCAGKDRVNTGELFFGEGSRLTVL.

Of note for this clone: This same CDR3 is encoded by further DNA sequences in the sample. V and J are TRBV12-3 or TRBV12-4 and TRBJ2-3; D is ambiguous. The V end was cut by 3 bases, the J end by 5 bases, with 3 bases between. The CDR3 totals 11 residues. CDR3 DNA: TGTGCCAGCAGTTTTAGAGATACGCAGTATTTT. It codes for CASSFRDTQYF.

V gene TRBV5-1 combines with J gene TRBJ1-6; 8 bases align to TRBD1. This CDR3 contains 16 residues. CDR1 SGHRS and CDR2 YFSETQ come from the germline V gene. J gave up 10 bases and V 7 bases, and 16 bases lay outside the gene matches. In nucleotides, the CDR3 is TGCGCCAGCTCCCCCGCTCCGGGACAGGATTTCTCACCCCTCCACTTT. Encoded protein: CASSPAPGQDFSPLHF.

The rearrangement uses TRBV7-9 and TRBJ1-2; 12 bases are shared with TRBD1. The CDR3 is made up of 17 amino acids. Trimming cost V 5 bases and J 3 bases; bases outside gene matches: 10. The germline V gene has CDR1 SEHNR and CDR2 FQNEAQ (reference sequence). CDR3 amino acids: CASSGTGTGGLYYGYTF. The CDR3 nucleotides read TGTGCCAGCAGCGGCACCGGGACAGGGGGCCTCTACTATGGCTACACCTTC. Looking up the rest from reference TRBV7-9 and TRBJ1-2 gives the full variable domain: DTGVSQNPRHKITKRGQNVTFRCDPISEHNRLYWYRQTLGQGPEFLTYFQNEAQLEKSRLLSDRFSAERPKGSFSTLEIQRTEQGDSAMYLCASSGTGTGGLYYGYTFGSGTRLTVV.

CDR3: CASSKQGLSGNTIYF. CDR3 DNA: TGTGCCAGCAGTAAACAGGGTCTCTCTGGAAACACCATATATTTT. The chain has TRBV2 and TRBJ1-3; D possibly corresponds to TRBD1 (6 bases). Trimming left V 5 bases short and J 0 bases short, with 11 bases between. The CDR3 totals 15 residues. Germline V lookup: CDR1 SNHLY, CDR2 FYNNEI.

V usage is TRBV19 and J usage is TRBJ1-5, with TRBD1 as a possible D gene (6 bases). The CDR3 contains 17 residues. Trimming shortened V by 10 bases and J by 4 bases, and 26 bases separated the two germline ends. Germline V gene data show CDR1 as LNHDA and CDR2 as SQIVND (reference sequence). This CDR3 is CATSPIQGIPGNQPQHF. The CDR3 bases are TGTGCCACCAGCCCAATTCAGGGGATCCCGGGGAATCAGCCCCAGCATTTT. Looking up the rest from reference TRBV19 and TRBJ1-5 gives the full variable domain: DGGITQSPKYLFRKEGQNVTLSCEQNLNHDAMYWYRQDPGQGLRLIYYSQIVNDFQKGDIAEGYSVSREKKESFPLTVTSAQKNPTAFYLCATSPIQGIPGNQPQHFGDGTRLSIL.

V gene TRBV6-5 combines with J gene TRBJ1-1; tentative D call: TRBD1 (5 bases). This CDR3 has 16 residues. With 0 bases removed from V and 5 bases from J, the gap between germline ends came to 16 bases. Germline V gene data show CDR1 as MNHEY and CDR2 as SVGAGI. CDR3 coding DNA: TGTGCCAGCAGTTACTCGTCAGGGCGGTTGAGGACTGAAGCTTTCTTT. This encodes CASSYSSGRLRTEAFF.

The chain carries TRBV7-9 and TRBJ2-3; D not certain. The germline CDR1 and CDR2 sequences are SEHNR and FQNEAQ (reference sequence). V was clipped by 5 bases and J by 2 bases, with 17 bases between them. The CDR3 loop spans 16 amino acids. The CDR3 DNA sequence: TGTGCCAGCAGCCCACCCCAGGCCAGAACCACAGATACGCAGTATTTT. This encodes CASSPPQARTTDTQYF.

This chain uses TRBV15 with TRBJ1-4; D is possibly TRBD1 (6 bases). The CDR3 has 15 residues. Per germline, CDR1 LNHNV and CDR2 YYDKDF (reference sequence). Trimming took 1 base from V and 6 from J, leaving 12 bases between them. The chain's CDR3 is CATSRGKNRDEKLFF. CDR3 sequence (DNA): TGTGCCACCAGCAGAGGAAAGAACAGGGATGAAAAACTGTTTTTT.

The J gene is TRBJ2-1, the V gene TRBV6-5; 7 bases match TRBD1. Germline V gene lookup returns CDR1 MNHEY and CDR2 SVGAGI. Unmatched junction bases numbered 6, after V lost 4 bases and J lost 3 bases. The CDR3 consists of 15 residues. The CDR3 bases are TGTGCCAGCAGTTCCCCGGGACAGAACTACAATGAGCAGTTCTTC. Translating gives CASSSPGQNYNEQFF.

The chain links TRBV18 to TRBJ2-3; perhaps TRBD1 as D (6 bases). This CDR3 is built from 15 residues. Per germline, CDR1 KGHSH and CDR2 LQKENI. The V and J ends lost 2 bases and 2 bases respectively, with 11 bases between them. CDR3 nucleotides: TGTGCCAGCTCACCATTGGACAGCCCCACAGATACGCAGTATTTT. Translation: CASSPLDSPTDTQYF. The complete variable domain, with remaining parts taken from reference TRBV18 and TRBJ2-3, reads NAGVMQNPRHLVRRRGQEARLRCSPMKGHSHVYWYRQLPEEGLKFMVYLQKENIIDESGMPKERFSAEFPKEGPSILRIQQVVRGDSAAYFCASSPLDSPTDTQYFGPGTRLTVL.

The chain combines TRBV20-1 with TRBJ2-5, with TRBD1 matching 12 bases. Trimming took 3 bases from V and 5 from J; bases not matched to a gene: 13. The CDR3 has 17 residues. Germline CDR1 is DFQATT and CDR2 is SNEGSKA (reference sequence). The CDR3: CSASHRAGQGAWETQYF. The CDR3 region has the DNA TGCAGTGCTAGTCATAGGGCGGGACAGGGGGCCTGGGAGACCCAGTACTTC.

J is TRBJ2-7 and V is TRBV15; 7 bases match TRBD1. CDR1 and CDR2 from the germline V gene are LNHNV and YYDKDF (reference sequence). The CDR3 has 14 residues. Germline trimming cut 4 bases from V and 4 bases from J; bases unmatched to any gene: 7. Here the CDR3 DNA reads TGTGCCACCAGCACCCAACGGACAGGATACGAGCAGTACTTC. Protein product: CATSTQRTGYEQYF.

CDR3 nucleotide sequence: TGTGCCAGCAGGAGGACAGGGAATGAACTGTTTTTT. Protein sequence: CASRRTGNELFF. The V and J genes are TRBV7-9 and TRBJ1-4, with 8 positions matching TRBD1. V was clipped by 6 bases and J by 12 bases; unmatched bases: 6. The germline CDR1 and CDR2 sequences are SEHNR and FQNEAQ (reference sequence). The CDR3 length is 12 residues.

The rearrangement joins TRBV6-1 to TRBJ1-1; D is possibly TRBD1 (5 bases). Trimming stripped 2 bases from V and 4 bases from J, with 14 bases between. This CDR3 region has 15 residues. Germline CDR1 MNHNS, CDR2 SASEGT. The CDR3 sequence: CASSERAPQATEAFF. DNA of the CDR3: TGTGCCAGCAGTGAACGCGCCCCACAGGCCACTGAAGCTTTCTTT.

This clone has only a few counts. The J gene is TRBJ2-3, the V gene TRBV19; D is perhaps TRBD1 (5 bases). The CDR3 consists of 14 residues. Germline CDR1 LNHDA, CDR2 SQIVND (reference sequence). Trimming removed 2 bases from V and 4 bases from J, with 10 bases in between. The CDR3 loop reads CASSIKGRADTQYF. DNA of the CDR3: TGTGCCAGTAGTATAAAGGGGCGCGCAGATACGCAGTATTTT. The full variable domain, in which reference TRBV19 and TRBJ2-3 provide the parts outside the CDR3, is DGGITQSPKYLFRKEGQNVTLSCEQNLNHDAMYWYRQDPGQGLRLIYYSQIVNDFQKGDIAEGYSVSREKKESFPLTVTSAQKNPTAFYLCASSIKGRADTQYFGPGTRLTVL.

J is TRBJ2-3 and V is TRBV3-1 (or the pseudogene TRBV3-2); the match to TRBD2 covers 9 bases. The germline V gene has CDR1 LGHDT and CDR2 YNNKEL (reference sequence). With 0 bases clipped from V and 5 bases from J, the junction kept 6 bases outside the gene matches. The CDR3 sequence is 16 residues long. The CDR3 DNA sequence: TGTGCCAGCAGCCAAGAGGCGGGGGGGCCGGGAGATACGCAGTATTTT. It specifies CASSQEAGGPGDTQYF.

This chain joins TRBV7-9 and TRBJ1-3, with D perhaps matching TRBD1 (5 bases). The germline V gene has CDR1 SEHNR and CDR2 FQNEAQ (reference sequence). The CDR3 extends over 15 amino acids. V lost 0 bases to trimming and J lost 3 bases, with 9 bases between them. The CDR3 loop reads CASSLAGGVGNTIYF. In DNA, the CDR3 is TGTGCCAGCAGCTTAGCGGGGGGTGTTGGAAACACCATATATTTT. The variable domain in full, with the rest retrieved from reference TRBV7-9 and TRBJ1-3, is DTGVSQNPRHKITKRGQNVTFRCDPISEHNRLYWYRQTLGQGPEFLTYFQNEAQLEKSRLLSDRFSAERPKGSFSTLEIQRTEQGDSAMYLCASSLAGGVGNTIYFGEGSWLTVV.

V usage is TRBV5-8 and J usage is TRBJ1-3; 7 bases align to TRBD1. V gave up 3 bases and J gave up 2 bases; unmatched junction bases: 2. This CDR3 has 14 amino acids. CDR1 and CDR2 (germline): SGHTS, YDEGEE. The CDR3 reads CASSSGTAGNTIYF. DNA of the CDR3: TGTGCCAGCAGCTCGGGGACAGCTGGAAACACCATATATTTT. The entire variable domain, with the rest obtained from reference TRBV5-8 and TRBJ1-3, is as follows: EAGVTQSPTHLIKTRGQQATLRCSPISGHTSVYWYQQALGLGLQFLLWYDEGEERNRGNFPPRFSGRQFPNYSSELNVNALELEDSALYLCASSSGTAGNTIYFGEGSWLTVV.

The genes are TRBV27 and TRBJ1-2; 7 bases match TRBD1. Germline trimming cut 5 bases from V and 2 bases from J; bases unmatched to any gene: 8. The CDR3 is 15 residues long. Germline CDR1 is MNHEY and CDR2 is SMNVEV (reference sequence). The CDR3 region is CASSPKWDSNYGYTF. CDR3 nucleotide sequence: TGTGCCAGCAGTCCAAAGTGGGACAGCAACTATGGCTACACCTTC.

This clone was counted a few times. The CDR3 sequence: CASSPLGLRTDTQYF. CDR3 sequence (DNA): TGCGCCAGCAGCCCTTTGGGCCTAAGGACAGATACGCAGTATTTT. V gene TRBV4-1 combines with J gene TRBJ2-3; D gene unclear. Germline CDR1 and CDR2: MGHRA and YSYEKL. The CDR3 spans 15 residues. V dropped 4 bases and J dropped 3 bases, with 14 bases sitting between them.

This clone was observed a handful of times. The rearrangement uses TRBV7-9 and TRBJ2-2; 7 nucleotides align to TRBD2. V lost 8 bases to trimming and J lost 1 base; unmatched junction nucleotides: 7. There are 15 residues in the CDR3. Per germline, CDR1 SEHNR and CDR2 FQNEAQ (reference sequence). CDR3 sequence: CASLPGLWNTGELFF. The CDR3 DNA sequence: TGTGCCAGCTTACCGGGACTATGGAACACCGGGGAGCTGTTTTTT. The complete variable domain, with remaining parts taken from reference TRBV7-9 and TRBJ2-2, reads DTGVSQNPRHKITKRGQNVTFRCDPISEHNRLYWYRQTLGQGPEFLTYFQNEAQLEKSRLLSDRFSAERPKGSFSTLEIQRTEQGDSAMYLCASLPGLWNTGELFFGEGSRLTVL.

The V call is TRBV6-5, the J call TRBJ1-4, with D perhaps TRBD1 (6 bases). The CDR3 consists of 16 residues. Looked up from germline, CDR1 is MNHEY and CDR2 is SVGAGI. Trimming took off 2 bases at V and 0 bases at J, with 10 bases between the two ends. CDR3 coding DNA: TGTGCCAGCAGTTACAGGGGGTCCCCAACTAATGAAAAACTGTTTTTT. Amino acid sequence: CASSYRGSPTNEKLFF.

This clone was picked up a small number of times. The chain links TRBV30 to TRBJ2-2; TRBD2 might be the D (6 bases). Trimming took off 3 bases at V and 1 base at J, with 15 bases between the two ends. This CDR3 contains 16 residues. CDR1 is GTSNPN and CDR2 is SVGIG in the germline V gene (reference sequence). The CDR3 loop is CAWSGGRQGNTGELFF. CDR3 nucleotides: TGTGCCTGGAGCGGAGGGAGGCAGGGGAACACCGGGGAGCTGTTTTTT.

The rearrangement uses TRBV5-4 and TRBJ1-6; TRBD1 might be the D (6 bases). The CDR3 is made up of 14 amino acids. With 4 bases removed from V and 4 bases from J, the gap between germline ends came to 9 bases. Germline values: CDR1 SGHNT, CDR2 YYREEE (reference sequence). CDR3 amino acids: CASSGRGYNSPLHF. The CDR3 DNA is TGTGCCAGCAGCGGGAGGGGGTATAATTCACCCCTCCACTTT.

This CDR3 reads CASSYRGGYEKLFF. In DNA form, the CDR3 reads TGTGCCAGCAGTTACAGGGGGGGATACGAAAAACTGTTTTTT. The V call is TRBV6-5, the J call TRBJ1-4; D possibly corresponds to TRBD1 (6 bases). CDR1 is MNHEY and CDR2 is SVGAGI in the germline V gene. The CDR3 length is 14 residues. V lost 2 bases to trimming and J lost 8 bases, with 12 bases between them.

The chain combines TRBV5-4 with TRBJ1-1; D remains ambiguous. There are 15 residues in the CDR3. The germline CDR1 and CDR2 sequences are SGHNT and YYREEE (reference sequence). The ends were cut back, 0 bases at V and 0 bases at J, with 9 bases in the middle. CDR3 in DNA: TGTGCCAGCAGCTTGGCGGGTTCCCTGAACACTGAAGCTTTCTTT. It codes for CASSLAGSLNTEAFF. Complete variable domain (other parts from reference TRBV5-4 and TRBJ1-1): ETGVTQSPTHLIKTRGQQVTLRCSSQSGHNTVSWYQQALGQGPQFIFQYYREEENGRGNFPPRFSGLQFPNYSSELNVNALELDDSALYLCASSLAGSLNTEAFFGQGTRLTVV.

V usage is TRBV19 and J usage is TRBJ1-2; D call uncertain. Trimming took 2 bases from V and 8 from J, leaving 9 bases between them. The CDR3 totals 12 residues. Looked up from germline, CDR1 is LNHDA and CDR2 is SQIVND (reference sequence). The CDR3 protein is CASSITTGGYTF. CDR3 nucleotide sequence: TGTGCCAGTAGTATAACCACGGGAGGCTACACCTTC. The entire variable domain, with the rest obtained from reference TRBV19 and TRBJ1-2, is as follows: DGGITQSPKYLFRKEGQNVTLSCEQNLNHDAMYWYRQDPGQGLRLIYYSQIVNDFQKGDIAEGYSVSREKKESFPLTVTSAQKNPTAFYLCASSITTGGYTFGSGTRLTVV.

This clone appeared a few times. The chain carries TRBV5-6 and TRBJ1-2; D is unclear. This CDR3 contains 15 residues. Germline CDR1 is SGHDT and CDR2 is YYEEEE. The V and J ends lost 4 bases and 1 base respectively, with 14 bases between them. The CDR3 spells CASSPEVTVNYGYTF. The CDR3 DNA sequence: TGTGCCAGCAGCCCTGAGGTGACCGTTAACTATGGCTACACCTTC.